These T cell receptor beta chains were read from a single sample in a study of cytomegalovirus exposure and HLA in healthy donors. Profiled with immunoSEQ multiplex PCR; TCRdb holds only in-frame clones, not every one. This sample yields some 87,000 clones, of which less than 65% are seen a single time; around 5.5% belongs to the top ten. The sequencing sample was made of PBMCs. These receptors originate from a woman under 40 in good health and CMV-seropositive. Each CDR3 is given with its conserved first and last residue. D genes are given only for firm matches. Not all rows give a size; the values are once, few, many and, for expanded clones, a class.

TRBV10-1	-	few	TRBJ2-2	TGCGCCAGCCAAAACTTGCAGGCCCTTATACAGCCTTTTAGAGGGGAGCTGTTTTTT	CASQNLQALIQPFRGELFF
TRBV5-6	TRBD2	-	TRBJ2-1	TGTGCCAGCAGCCTAATCGGGGGGGCCAGAGATGAGCAGTTCTTC	CASSLIGGARDEQFF
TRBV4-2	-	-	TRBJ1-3	TGTGCCAGCAGCCAAGAATCGACAGTCCCTGGAAACACCATATATTTT	CASSQESTVPGNTIYF
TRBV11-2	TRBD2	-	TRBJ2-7	TGTGCCAGCAGCTTAGTCCTCACTAGCGGCGCTTCCTACGAGCAGTACTTC	CASSLVLTSGASYEQYF
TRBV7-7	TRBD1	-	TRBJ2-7	TGTGCTAGCAGCTCGAAACAACCATACAGGGGGGAGTTCTCCTACGAGCAGTACTTC	CASSSKQPYRGEFSYEQYF
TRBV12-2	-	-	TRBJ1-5	TGTGCAAGTCCCCCAAGGAGGACAGGGACCAATCAGCCCCAGCATTTT	CASPPRRTGTNQPQHF
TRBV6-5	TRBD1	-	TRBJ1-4	TGTGCCAGCAGTTCGATCAGGGGGCAGGATGAAAAACTGTTTTTT	CASSSIRGQDEKLFF
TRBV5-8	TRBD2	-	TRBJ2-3	TGTGCCAGCAGCTTTGGAGGACTAGCGGGGGGCACAGATACGCAGTATTTT	CASSFGGLAGGTDTQYF
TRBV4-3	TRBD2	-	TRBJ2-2	TGCGCCAGCAGCCAGGTTACTAGCGAAGCCGGGGAGCTGTTTTTT	CASSQVTSEAGELFF
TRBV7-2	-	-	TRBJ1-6	TGTGCCAGCAGCTTTCAGGGTTTTTCACCCCTCCACTTT	CASSFQGFSPLHF
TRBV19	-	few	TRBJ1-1	TGTGCCAGTAGTCCCCAGGGCACTGAAGCTTTCTTT	CASSPQGTEAFF
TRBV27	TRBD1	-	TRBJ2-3	TGTGCCAGCAGTTTAGTCAGGCAGGGGGTCTGGGCAGATACGCAGTATTTT	CASSLVRQGVWADTQYF
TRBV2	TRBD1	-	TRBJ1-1	TGTGCCAGCAGTGGAACAGGGGGCGCCACTGAAGCTTTCTTT	CASSGTGGATEAFF
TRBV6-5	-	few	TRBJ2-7	TGTGCCACCCAGGGGCGGAAGGACGAGCAGTACTTC	CATQGRKDEQYF
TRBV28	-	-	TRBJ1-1	TGTGCCAGCATCTCCGCCCCCGGGGGCACTGAAGCTTTCTTT	CASISAPGGTEAFF
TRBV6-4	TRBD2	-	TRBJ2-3	TGTGCCAGCAGTGACTCTAGCGGGGCAGATACGCAGTATTTT	CASSDSSGADTQYF
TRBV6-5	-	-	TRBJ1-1	TGTGCCAGCAGGTCCCCGGGTTCCGAAGCTTTCTTT	CASRSPGSEAFF
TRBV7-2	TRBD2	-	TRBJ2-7	TGTGCCAGCAGCTTAGTTAGCGGGTACGAGCAGTACTTC	CASSLVSGYEQYF
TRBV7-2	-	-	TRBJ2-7	TGTGCCAGCAGCCCGAGGCCTGGCACCTACGAGCAGTACTTC	CASSPRPGTYEQYF
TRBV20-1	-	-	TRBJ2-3	TGCAGTGTCCCGTTGTTAGATACGCAGTATTTT	CSVPLLDTQYF
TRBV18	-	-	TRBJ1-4	TGTGCCAGCTCACCACCGGGACTTAACGAAAAACTGTTTTTT	CASSPPGLNEKLFF
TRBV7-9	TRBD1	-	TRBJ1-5	TGTGCCAGCAGCTCATTGGGACAGGGGAATCAGCCCCAGCATTTT	CASSSLGQGNQPQHF
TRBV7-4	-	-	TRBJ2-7	TGTGCCAGCAGCCCCCGGGACTTCCTCGCACGTCGCGAGCAGTACTTC	CASSPRDFLARREQYF
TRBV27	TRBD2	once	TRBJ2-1	TGTGCCAGCAGTTCACCGACTAGCGGGGGGTATAATAGGGGGTCCTACAATGAGCAGTTCTTC	CASSSPTSGGYNRGSYNEQFF
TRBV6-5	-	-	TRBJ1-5	TGTGCCAGCAGTCCCGGGACTTTTAGCAATCAGCCCCAGCATTTT	CASSPGTFSNQPQHF
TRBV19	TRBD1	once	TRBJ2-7	TGTGCCAGTAGTACTGGGACAGGTTTTCCCTACGAGCAGTACTTC	CASSTGTGFPYEQYF
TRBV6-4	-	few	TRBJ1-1	TGTGCCAGCAGTGAGGCGGGACTGATCATTAACACTGAAGCTTTCTTT	CASSEAGLIINTEAFF
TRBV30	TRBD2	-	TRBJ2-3	TGTGCCTGGGACCCCACCGGGACTAGCCTCGATACGCAGTATTTT	CAWDPTGTSLDTQYF
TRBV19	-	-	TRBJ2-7	TGTGCCAGTAGTATGGTGGGGGGTTTCGAGCAGTACTTC	CASSMVGGFEQYF
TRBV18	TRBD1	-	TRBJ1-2	TGTGCCAGCTCACCGACTTTAACGAGGACAGGGGACGGGGAGGGCTACACCTTC	CASSPTLTRTGDGEGYTF
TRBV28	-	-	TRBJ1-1	TGTGCCAGCAGATTAACCCCGGGAACGAACACTGAAGCTTTCTTT	CASRLTPGTNTEAFF
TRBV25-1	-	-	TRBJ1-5	TGTGCCAGCAGTGAAGGGCCGTGGGGCAATCAGCCCCAGCATTTT	CASSEGPWGNQPQHF
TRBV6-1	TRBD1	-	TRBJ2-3	TGTGCCAGCAGTGGACAGGGCCGAGATACGCAGTATTTT	CASSGQGRDTQYF
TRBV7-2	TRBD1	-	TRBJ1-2	TGTGCCAGCAGCACGTCGGGACAGGGGAGTCATGGCTACACCTTC	CASSTSGQGSHGYTF
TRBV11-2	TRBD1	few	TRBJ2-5	TGTGCCAGCAGCCCGACCGGGACAGGGGGGGAGACCCAGTACTTC	CASSPTGTGGETQYF
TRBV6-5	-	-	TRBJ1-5	TGTGCCAGCAGGCCCGGGACACTTAGCAATCAGCCCCAGCATTTT	CASRPGTLSNQPQHF
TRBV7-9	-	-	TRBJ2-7	TGTGCCAGCAGCCTCGAGTACGAGCAGTACTTC	CASSLEYEQYF
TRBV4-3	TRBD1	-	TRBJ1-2	TGCGCCAGCAGCCACCCCGGGACAGGGATGGGCTACACCTTC	CASSHPGTGMGYTF
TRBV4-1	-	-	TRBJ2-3	TGCGCCAGCAGCCCCGGGGGGCCAACAGATACGCAGTATTTT	CASSPGGPTDTQYF
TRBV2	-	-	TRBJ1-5	TGTGCCAGCAGCCCTCGGCAGGGGACAAATCAGCCCCAGCATTTT	CASSPRQGTNQPQHF